This entry is about one T cell receptor (beta chain). Its antigen is not known. V dropped 1 base and J dropped 6 bases, with 13 bases sitting between them. CDR3 size: 16 residues. The germline V gene has CDR1 LGHDT and CDR2 YNNKEL (reference sequence). The table came from immunoSEQ multiplex PCR; TCRdb's copy has only in-frame clones and leaves some out. This sample has 120,000 to 150,000 clones; 88% occur once, and the top ten carry approximately 3%. This entry is derived from a study of T cell responses to AZD1222 COVID-19 vaccine. Study results and limitations: The study found vaccine-associated CD4 TCRs spanning spike, dominant at 160-218 and 743-854. With two AZD1222 doses given, Spike-specific TCR breadth and depth both rose. There were repertoire samples only from the period after the peak T cell response. It should be noted that donors were predominantly white British and more often female, and clonal diversity was possibly underestimated.

The rearrangement uses TRBV3-1 (or the pseudogene TRBV3-2) and TRBJ1-6; D is possibly TRBD1 (5 bases). This clonotype was sampled from an adult who received the AZD1222 COVID-19 vaccine. Here the sequenced sample was peripheral blood, taken 28 days after the second AZD1222 dose. CDR3 bases: TGTGCCAGCAGCCAAGGAGGGATGGGGCCTAATTCACCCCTCCACTTT. Protein sequence: CASSQGGMGPNSPLHF.